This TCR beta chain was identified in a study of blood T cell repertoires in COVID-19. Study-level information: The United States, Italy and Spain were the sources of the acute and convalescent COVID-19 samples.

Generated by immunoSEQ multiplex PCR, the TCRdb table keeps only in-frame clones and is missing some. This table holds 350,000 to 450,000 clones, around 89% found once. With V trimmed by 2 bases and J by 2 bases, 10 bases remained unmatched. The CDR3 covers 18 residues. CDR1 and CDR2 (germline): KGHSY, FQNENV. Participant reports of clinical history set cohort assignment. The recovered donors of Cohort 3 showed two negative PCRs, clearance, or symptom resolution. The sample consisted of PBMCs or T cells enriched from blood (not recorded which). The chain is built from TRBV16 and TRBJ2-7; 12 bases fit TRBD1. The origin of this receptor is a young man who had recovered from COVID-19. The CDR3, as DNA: TGTGCCAGCAGCCAAATCGCGCGGGGACAGGGGGCGGCCTACGAGCAGTACTTC. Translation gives CASSQIARGQGAAYEQYF.